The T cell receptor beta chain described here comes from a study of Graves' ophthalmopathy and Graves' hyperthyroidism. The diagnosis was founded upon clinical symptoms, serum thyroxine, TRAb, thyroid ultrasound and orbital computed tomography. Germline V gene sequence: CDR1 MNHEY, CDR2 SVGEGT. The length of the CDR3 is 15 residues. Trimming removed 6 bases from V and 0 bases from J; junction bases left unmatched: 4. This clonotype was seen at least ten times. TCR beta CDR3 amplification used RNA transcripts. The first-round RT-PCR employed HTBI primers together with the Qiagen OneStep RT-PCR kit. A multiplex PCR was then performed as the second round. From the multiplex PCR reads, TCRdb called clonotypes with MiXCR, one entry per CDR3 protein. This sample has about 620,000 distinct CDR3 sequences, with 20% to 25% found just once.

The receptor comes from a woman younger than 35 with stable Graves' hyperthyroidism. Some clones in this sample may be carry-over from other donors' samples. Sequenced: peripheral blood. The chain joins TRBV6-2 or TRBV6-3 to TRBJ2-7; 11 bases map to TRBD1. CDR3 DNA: TGTGCCAGCAGCCCGGACAGGGGGCTCTCCTACGAGCAGTACTTC. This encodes CASSPDRGLSYEQYF.